A selection of T cell receptor beta chains follows, all from one sample in a study of blood T cell repertoires in COVID-19. The protocol was immunoSEQ multiplex PCR, while the TCRdb copy is restricted to in-frame clones and leaves out a portion. The sample holds 120,000 or so clones, roughly 87% seen once. The material sequenced was peripheral blood. These receptors originate from a human donor in a cohort sampled during active COVID-19. The conserved cysteine and the conserved F or W are not part of the CDR3 here.

V gene	CDR3 protein
TRBV10-2	ASSESGLGAF
TRBV28	ASSSTGQPTGELF
TRBV7-9	ASSLAGETQY
TRBV19	ASGGSGAHNEQF
TRBV24-1	ATSDPNQPQH
TRBV19	ASSIARFRGDTQY
TRBV6-2/TRBV6-3	ASSYVPGGGGNTIY
TRBV4-1	ASSQDPRLDYNEQF
TRBV6-5	ASSSPSTEAF
TRBV19	ASSSQGYEQF
TRBV19	ASSKGQVGLSGANVLT
TRBV19	ASSTRQGAAYEQY
TRBV19	ASTPWGRDSYNEQF
TRBV15	ATSTRTGERDTIY
TRBV11-3	ASSLSPGREQY
TRBV5-4	ASSRSGDRGGTEAF
TRBV30	AWARWPTNSRLDYGYT
TRBV18	ASSPTKGSGNTIY
TRBV5-1	ASSFEGQALHTQY
TRBV7-2	ASSLWVSGAYNEQF
TRBV5-1	ASSSSTGNANTGELF
TRBV12-5	ASGPNGLTDTQY
TRBV7-9	ASSFAGSGNTIY
TRBV19	ASSISDRTTDTQY
TRBV12-3/TRBV12-4	ASISGVQETQY
TRBV7-2	ASSLVGGGTDTQY
TRBV19	ATRGTGGGDTQY
TRBV3-1/TRBV3-2	ASSQGGGTGKYNEQF
TRBV6-5	ASSSGGRAYEQY
TRBV27	ASSLNYDRKLF
TRBV7-2	ASSSDWFQETQY
TRBV7-3	ASSPQPQGIGEQY
TRBV24-1	ATSVTPRASGGGLRSYNEQF
TRBV30	AVSGPGGNTEAF
TRBV11-3	ASSLGTRRGNTIY
TRBV7-2	ASSLEIRDQPQH
TRBV6-5	ASSFQGPYGYT
TRBV7-9	ASSLALAGAEQY
TRBV5-1	ASVTPPTYEQY
TRBV7-9	ASSPIRQYPPLH
TRBV19	ASRRTGGASYEQY
TRBV20-1	SASSGLAGALYQETQY